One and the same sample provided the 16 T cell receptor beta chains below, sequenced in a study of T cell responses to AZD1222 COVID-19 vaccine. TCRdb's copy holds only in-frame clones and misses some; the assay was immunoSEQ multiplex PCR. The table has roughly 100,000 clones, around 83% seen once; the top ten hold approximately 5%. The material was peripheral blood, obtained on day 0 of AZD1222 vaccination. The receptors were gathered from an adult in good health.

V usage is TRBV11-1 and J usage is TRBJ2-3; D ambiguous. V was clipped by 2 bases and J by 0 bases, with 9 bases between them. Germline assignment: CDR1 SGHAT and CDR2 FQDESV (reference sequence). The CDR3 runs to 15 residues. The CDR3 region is CASSLKGFSTDTQYF. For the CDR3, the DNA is TGTGCCAGCAGCTTAAAAGGGTTTAGCACAGATACGCAGTATTTT.

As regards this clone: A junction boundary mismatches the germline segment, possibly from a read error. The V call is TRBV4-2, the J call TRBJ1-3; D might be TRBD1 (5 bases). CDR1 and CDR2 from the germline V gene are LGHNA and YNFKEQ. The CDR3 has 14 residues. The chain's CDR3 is CASTQGVLGDTIYF. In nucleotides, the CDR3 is TGTGCCAGCACCCAAGGGGTTCTAGGGGACACCATATATTTT.

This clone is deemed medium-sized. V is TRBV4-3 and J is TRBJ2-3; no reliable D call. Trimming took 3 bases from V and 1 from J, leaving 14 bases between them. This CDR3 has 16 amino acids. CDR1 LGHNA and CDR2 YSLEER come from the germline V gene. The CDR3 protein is CASSQTLGGGTDTQYF. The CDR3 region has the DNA TGCGCCAGCAGCCAGACTCTAGGCGGTGGCACAGATACGCAGTATTTT.

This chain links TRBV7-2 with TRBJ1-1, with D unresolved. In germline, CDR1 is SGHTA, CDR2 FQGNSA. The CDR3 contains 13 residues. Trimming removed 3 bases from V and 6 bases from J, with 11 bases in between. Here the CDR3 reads CASSFRARSEAFF. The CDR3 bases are TGTGCCAGCAGCTTCCGGGCCCGCTCTGAAGCTTTCTTT.

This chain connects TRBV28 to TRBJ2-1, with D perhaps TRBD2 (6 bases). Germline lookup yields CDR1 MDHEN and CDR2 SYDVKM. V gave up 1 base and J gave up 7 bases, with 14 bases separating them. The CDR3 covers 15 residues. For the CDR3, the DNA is TGTGCCAGCAGTTTATCCGGACGGGGGAGGAATGAGCAGTTCTTC. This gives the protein CASSLSGRGRNEQFF.

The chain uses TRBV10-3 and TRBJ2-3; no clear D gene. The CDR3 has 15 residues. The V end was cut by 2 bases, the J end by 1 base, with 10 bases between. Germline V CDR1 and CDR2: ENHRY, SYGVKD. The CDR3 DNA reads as TGTGCCATCAGTGAGACCCGTTTGGGCACAGATACGCAGTATTTT. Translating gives CAISETRLGTDTQYF.

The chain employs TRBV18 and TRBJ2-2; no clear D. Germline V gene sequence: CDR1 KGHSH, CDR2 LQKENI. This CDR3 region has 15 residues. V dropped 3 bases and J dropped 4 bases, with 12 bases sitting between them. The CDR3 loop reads CASSPVLMGTGELFF. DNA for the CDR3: TGTGCCAGCTCACCCGTCCTCATGGGCACCGGGGAGCTGTTTTTT.

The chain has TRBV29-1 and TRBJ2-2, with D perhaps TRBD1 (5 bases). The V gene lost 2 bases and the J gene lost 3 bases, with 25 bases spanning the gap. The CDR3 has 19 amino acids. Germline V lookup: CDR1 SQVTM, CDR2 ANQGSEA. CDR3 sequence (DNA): TGCAGCGTTGAAACCTATGGGCGCCGCGGACACCAATACACCGGGGAGCTGTTTTTT. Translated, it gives CSVETYGRRGHQYTGELFF.

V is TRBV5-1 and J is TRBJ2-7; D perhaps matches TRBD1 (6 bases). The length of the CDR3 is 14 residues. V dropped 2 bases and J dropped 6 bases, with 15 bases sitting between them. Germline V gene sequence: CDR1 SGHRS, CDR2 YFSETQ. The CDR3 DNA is TGCGCCAGCAGCTTACAGGGAGCTGGGGGCGAGCAGTACTTC. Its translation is CASSLQGAGGEQYF.

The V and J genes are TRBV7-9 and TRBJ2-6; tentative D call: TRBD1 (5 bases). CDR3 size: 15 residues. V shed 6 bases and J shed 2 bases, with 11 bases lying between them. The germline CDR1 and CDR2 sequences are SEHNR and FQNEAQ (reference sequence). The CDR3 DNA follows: TGTGCCAGCAGAAAGGGCAGGGCTGGGGCCAACGTCCTGACTTTC. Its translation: CASRKGRAGANVLTF.

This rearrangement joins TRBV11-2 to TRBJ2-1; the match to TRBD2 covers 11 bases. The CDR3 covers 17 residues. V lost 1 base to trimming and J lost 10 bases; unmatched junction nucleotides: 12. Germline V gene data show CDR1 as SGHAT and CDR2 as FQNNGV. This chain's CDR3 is CASSLAGSGRGLEEQFF. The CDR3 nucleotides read TGTGCCAGCAGCTTAGCGGGTAGCGGGAGGGGCTTGGAGGAGCAGTTCTTC.

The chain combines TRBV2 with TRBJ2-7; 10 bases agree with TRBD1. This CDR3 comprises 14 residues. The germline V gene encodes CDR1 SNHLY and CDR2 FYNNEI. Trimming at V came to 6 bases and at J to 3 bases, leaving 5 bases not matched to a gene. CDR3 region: CASRTGTGVYEQYF. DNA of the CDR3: TGTGCCAGCAGGACCGGGACAGGGGTCTACGAGCAGTACTTC. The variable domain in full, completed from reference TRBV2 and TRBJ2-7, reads EPEVTQTPSHQVTQMGQEVILRCVPISNHLYFYWYRQILGQKVEFLVSFYNNEISEKSEIFDDQFSVERPDGSNFTLKIRSTKLEDSAMYFCASRTGTGVYEQYFGPGTRLTVT.

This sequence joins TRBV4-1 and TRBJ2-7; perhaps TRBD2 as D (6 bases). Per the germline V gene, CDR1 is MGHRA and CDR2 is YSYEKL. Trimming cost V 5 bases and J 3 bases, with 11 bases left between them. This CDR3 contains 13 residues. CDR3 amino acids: CASSAGQGYEQYF. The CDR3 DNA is TGCGCCAGCAGCGCGGGGCAGGGCTACGAGCAGTACTTC.

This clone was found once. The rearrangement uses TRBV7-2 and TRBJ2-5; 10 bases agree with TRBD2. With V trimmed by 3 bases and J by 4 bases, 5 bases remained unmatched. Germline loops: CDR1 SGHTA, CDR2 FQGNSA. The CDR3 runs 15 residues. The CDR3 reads CASSFASGSLETQYF. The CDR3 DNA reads TGTGCCAGCAGCTTCGCTAGCGGGAGCCTAGAGACCCAGTACTTC. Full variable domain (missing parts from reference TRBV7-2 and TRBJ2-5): GAGVSQSPSNKVTEKGKDVELRCDPISGHTALYWYRQSLGQGLEFLIYFQGNSAPDKSGLPSDRFSAERTGGSVSTLTIQRTQQEDSAVYLCASSFASGSLETQYFGPGTRLLVL.

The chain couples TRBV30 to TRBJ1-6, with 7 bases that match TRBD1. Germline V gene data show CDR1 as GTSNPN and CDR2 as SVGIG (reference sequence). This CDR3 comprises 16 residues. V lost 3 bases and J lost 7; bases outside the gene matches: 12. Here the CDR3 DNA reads TGTGCCTGGAGCTTGACAGGGATCATGAAGAATTCACCCCTCCACTTT. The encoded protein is CAWSLTGIMKNSPLHF.

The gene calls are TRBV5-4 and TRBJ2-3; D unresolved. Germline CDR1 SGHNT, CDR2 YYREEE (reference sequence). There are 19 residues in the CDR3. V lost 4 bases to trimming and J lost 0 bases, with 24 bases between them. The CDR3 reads CASSLAVSSAYTSTDTQYF. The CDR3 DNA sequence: TGTGCCAGCAGCCTTGCCGTGAGTTCGGCGTACACTAGCACAGATACGCAGTATTTT. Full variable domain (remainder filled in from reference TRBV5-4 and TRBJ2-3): ETGVTQSPTHLIKTRGQQVTLRCSSQSGHNTVSWYQQALGQGPQFIFQYYREEENGRGNFPPRFSGLQFPNYSSELNVNALELDDSALYLCASSLAVSSAYTSTDTQYFGPGTRLTVL.